A single sample gave rise to the 11 T cell receptor beta chains below, sequenced in a study of shared clonotypes between healthy human individuals. The method was immunoSEQ multiplex PCR; TCRdb's version includes in-frame clones alone and lacks a portion of them. The sample has 950,000 to 1,300,000 clones, around 76% seen once. Sequences were obtained from memory CD4+ T cells sorted from blood. Subset meaning: CD45RA-negative fraction. These receptors came from a man aged 18 to 29 in good health.

The chain recombines TRBV27 with TRBJ2-3; 14 bases line up with TRBD2. Germline trimming cut 4 bases from V and 4 bases from J; bases unmatched to any gene: 4. Germline CDR1 MNHEY, CDR2 SMNVEV (reference sequence). This CDR3 has 16 residues. CDR3 region: CASSSGLAGVADTQYF. The CDR3 DNA reads TGTGCCAGCAGTTCGGGACTAGCGGGAGTGGCAGATACGCAGTATTTT.

This chain uses TRBV2 with TRBJ2-7; a weak D match, TRBD2 (6 bases). The CDR3 is 15 amino acids. The ends were cut back, 3 bases at V and 3 bases at J, with 15 bases in the middle. Germline V lookup: CDR1 SNHLY, CDR2 FYNNEI. The DNA of the CDR3 is TGTGCCAGCAGTGAGGGCGGCTCTAGCGTCTACGAGCAGTACTTC. Translation gives CASSEGGSSVYEQYF.

This chain connects TRBV5-6 to TRBJ2-3; TRBD2 is a possible D gene (6 bases). V was cut by 1 base and J by 2 bases, with 14 bases left in between. Germline V gives CDR1 SGHDT, CDR2 YYEEEE. This CDR3 has 16 residues. The CDR3 bases are TGTGCCAGCAGCTTGACTAGCCTAGCGCACACAGATACGCAGTATTTT. This translates into CASSLTSLAHTDTQYF.

The chain joins TRBV7-8 to TRBJ2-3; no clear D gene. V gave up 3 bases and J gave up 0 bases, with 7 bases separating them. Germline V gene sequence: CDR1 SGHVS, CDR2 FQNEAQ. The CDR3 is 14 amino acids. The CDR3 sequence is CASSLGTSTDTQYF. The CDR3 region has the DNA TGTGCCAGCAGCTTGGGCACTAGCACAGATACGCAGTATTTT.

The chain is built from TRBV6-6 and TRBJ1-5; TRBD1 might be the D (5 bases). Trimming took off 7 bases at V and 6 bases at J, with 16 bases between the two ends. From germline, CDR1 is MNHNY and CDR2 SVGAGI (reference sequence). The CDR3 has 14 amino acids. CDR3 loop: CASTPERDGQPQHF. The CDR3 DNA sequence: TGTGCCAGCACCCCAGAAAGGGACGGTCAGCCCCAGCATTTT.

This chain uses TRBV19 with TRBJ2-1; the match to TRBD1 covers 8 bases. V shed 9 bases and J 5 bases; nucleotides not matched to a gene: 6. The CDR3 contains 13 residues. Germline-derived CDR1 and CDR2 are LNHDA and SQIVND (reference sequence). The CDR3: CASTGTGHNEQFF. In DNA, the CDR3 is TGTGCCAGCACCGGGACAGGTCACAATGAGCAGTTCTTC. Variable domain in full (rest from reference TRBV19 and TRBJ2-1): DGGITQSPKYLFRKEGQNVTLSCEQNLNHDAMYWYRQDPGQGLRLIYYSQIVNDFQKGDIAEGYSVSREKKESFPLTVTSAQKNPTAFYLCASTGTGHNEQFFGPGTRLTVL.

The V call is TRBV7-2, the J call TRBJ2-7, with D unresolved. The V gene lost 5 bases and the J gene lost 2 bases, with 7 bases spanning the gap. The CDR3 totals 12 residues. From germline, CDR1 is SGHTA and CDR2 FQGNSA. The CDR3 bases are TGTGCCAGCAGCCCATCCGCCTACGAGCAGTACTTC. As protein: CASSPSAYEQYF. The complete variable domain, with remaining parts taken from reference TRBV7-2 and TRBJ2-7, reads GAGVSQSPSNKVTEKGKDVELRCDPISGHTALYWYRQSLGQGLEFLIYFQGNSAPDKSGLPSDRFSAERTGGSVSTLTIQRTQQEDSAVYLCASSPSAYEQYFGPGTRLTVT.

Note on this clone: Germline and junction disagree at one end, which may indicate a read error. V and J are TRBV6-1 and TRBJ2-5; D perhaps matches TRBD1 (8 bases). Germline V CDR1 and CDR2: MNHNS, SASEGT. The CDR3 extends over 15 amino acids. CDR3 in DNA: TGTGCCAGCAGGGAAGACAGGGGAGGGGGGGAGACCCAGTACTTC. It codes for CASREDRGGGETQYF.

J is TRBJ2-7 and V is TRBV19; perhaps TRBD1 as D (5 bases). Trimming took 3 bases from V and 1 from J, leaving 10 bases between them. Germline V gene sequence: CDR1 LNHDA, CDR2 SQIVND (reference sequence). This CDR3 region has 14 residues. This CDR3 is CASSIRTQSYEQYF. The CDR3 nucleotides read TGTGCCAGTAGTATTAGGACACAATCCTACGAGCAGTACTTC.

On this clone itself: This sample also contains other DNA sequences that code for the same CDR3. The chain employs TRBV5-1 and TRBJ1-1, with TRBD1 as a possible D gene (6 bases). This CDR3 spans 14 amino acids. V was shortened by 1 base and J by 0 bases, with 7 bases between the two germline ends. The germline CDR1 and CDR2 sequences are SGHRS and YFSETQ. The CDR3 nucleotides read TGCGCCAGCAGCTTGACAGGGATGAACACTGAAGCTTTCTTT. It specifies CASSLTGMNTEAFF.

The chain joins TRBV15 to TRBJ1-2, with D hard to call. V was clipped by 5 bases and J by 4 bases, with 17 bases between them. Germline V gene sequence: CDR1 LNHNV, CDR2 YYDKDF (reference sequence). The CDR3 loop spans 15 amino acids. CDR3 bases: TGTGCCACCAGCCGATACGGACTCCAGATCTATGGCTACACCTTC. It specifies CATSRYGLQIYGYTF.